This T cell receptor beta chain appears in the sequencing data of a study of chemoradiotherapy in HPV16-positive cancers. Study-wide results and caveats: Better recurrence-free survival went with HPV-responsive T-cell expansion in HPV16-positive patients. Non-HPV-specific T cells did not expand in tumors during treatment, whereas candidate HPV-specific clones and E7-related motifs did.

Sequencing used immunoSEQ multiplex PCR; TCRdb keeps in-frame clones, though not all of them. Here the sample spans 9,500 to 13,000 clones, more than 70% being singletons. This CDR3 has 12 residues. Germline V lookup: CDR1 SSHAT, CDR2 FNYEAQ (reference sequence). A word on this clone: The antigen is unknown. One junction end disagrees with the germline gene, perhaps due to a read error.

This chain connects TRBV7-7 to TRBJ2-1; D possibly matches TRBD1 or TRBD2 (7 bases each). Specimen: tumor tissue, collected from a patient who underwent chemoradiotherapy. The clonotype comes from a human donor with HPV-associated anogenital cancer. CDR3 nucleotide sequence: TGTGCTAGCAGCCCCAGGGGGGGTGAGCAGTTCTTC. Translation gives CASSPRGGEQFF.